The 30 T cell receptor beta chains given below trace back to one sample, sequenced in a study of shared clonotypes between healthy human individuals. Method: immunoSEQ multiplex PCR; TCRdb's copy keeps in-frame clones and lacks some. The profile shows 2 million to 2.5 million clones, around 92% of them singletons. Material for sequencing was naive CD4+ T cells from PBMCs. This sample's subset: CD45RA+ positively selected. The receptors shown here come from a man between 18 and 35 years old in good health. Some clones in this sample may be carry-over from other donors' samples.

This clone was seen a single time. V and J are TRBV5-1 and TRBJ2-5; 11 bases fit TRBD2. There are 18 residues in the CDR3. Germline V CDR1 and CDR2: SGHRS, YFSETQ. The junction had 11 bases not matched to a gene; V was cut back by 1 base and J by 3 bases. The CDR3 nucleotides are TGCGCCAGCAGCTTGTTTGGGACTAGCGGAGGAGGGGAAGAGACCCAGTACTTC. This gives the protein CASSLFGTSGGGEETQYF.

This clone was seen once. J is TRBJ2-3 and V is TRBV25-1; 7 bases agree with TRBD1. The CDR3 runs 16 residues. The germline V gene encodes CDR1 MGHDK and CDR2 SYGVNS. The V and J ends lost 1 base and 3 bases, in that order; junction bases with no gene match: 7. The CDR3 protein is CASSELRGRGTDTQYF. The CDR3 nucleotides are TGTGCCAGCAGTGAATTGAGGGGGCGAGGAACAGATACGCAGTATTTT.

The chain uses TRBV5-1 and TRBJ2-2; TRBD2 agrees at 7 bases. Germline CDR1 is SGHRS and CDR2 is YFSETQ. Unmatched junction bases numbered 7, after V lost 4 bases and J lost 4 bases. The CDR3 has 15 residues. The CDR3 DNA reads TGCGCCAGCAGCACCGGACTAGTTCCCACCGGGGAGCTGTTTTTT. It encodes CASSTGLVPTGELFF.

The chain has TRBV11-2 and TRBJ1-1; tentatively, D is TRBD1 (5 bases). CDR1 and CDR2 from the germline V gene are SGHAT and FQNNGV. The CDR3 is 17 amino acids. Between the trimmed V and J ends, which lost 3 bases and 1 base, there was a span of 18 bases. Here the CDR3 DNA reads TGTGCCAGCAGCTTGTTACACCGGGCGGGGGGGAACACTGAAGCTTTCTTT. Residues: CASSLLHRAGGNTEAFF.

The rearrangement uses TRBV9 and TRBJ1-1; D call uncertain. The ends were cut back, 0 bases at V and 4 bases at J, with 13 bases in the middle. This CDR3 comprises 15 residues. The germline CDR1 and CDR2 sequences are SGDLS and YYNGEE. CDR3 in amino acids: CASSVELALGTEAFF. Written as DNA, the CDR3 is TGTGCCAGCAGCGTAGAGCTGGCCCTAGGCACTGAAGCTTTCTTT.

With respect to this clone: Different DNA sequences within this sample yield the same CDR3. This chain links TRBV7-2 with TRBJ2-1, with D tentatively TRBD2 (6 bases). This CDR3 is 14 amino acids long. The V end lost 3 bases, the J end lost 3 bases, and 9 bases lay between the germline ends. Germline values: CDR1 SGHTA, CDR2 FQGNSA. The CDR3 region has the DNA TGTGCCAGCAGCTTGCTCGGGGGCTACAATGAGCAGTTCTTC. Its translation: CASSLLGGYNEQFF.

The J gene is TRBJ1-3, the V gene TRBV5-5; D is undetermined. CDR3 length equals 16 residues. Germline CDR1 SGHKS, CDR2 YYEKEE (reference sequence). The V end lost 0 bases, the J end lost 4 bases, and 14 bases lay between the germline ends. CDR3 protein: CASSLAAMVPGNTIYF. CDR3 bases: TGTGCCAGCAGCTTGGCGGCGATGGTCCCCGGAAACACCATATATTTT.

The chain carries TRBV5-4 and TRBJ2-7; TRBD1 matches 7 bases. The V gene end was trimmed by 6 bases and the J gene end by 4 bases; junction bases not matched to a gene: 13. The CDR3 runs 15 residues. The germline V gene has CDR1 SGHNT and CDR2 YYREEE (reference sequence). The CDR3 DNA reads TGTGCCAGCAAAATAGGGGGCGCGGACCAATACGAGCAGTACTTC. Translated, it gives CASKIGGADQYEQYF.

The chain carries TRBV7-2 and TRBJ2-1, with TRBD2 matching over 13 bases. The junction had 9 bases not matched to a gene; V was cut back by 4 bases and J by 6 bases. This CDR3 region has 17 residues. CDR1 is SGHTA, CDR2 FQGNSA, per germline. The CDR3 is CASSSSGLAGRRNEQFF. The CDR3, as DNA: TGTGCCAGCAGCTCCTCGGGACTAGCGGGGCGTCGCAATGAGCAGTTCTTC.

The V gene is TRBV25-1, the J gene TRBJ2-3, with TRBD2 matching over 13 bases. This CDR3 comprises 16 residues. J gave up 3 bases and V 10 bases, and 10 bases lay outside the gene matches. Germline V gene data show CDR1 as MGHDK and CDR2 as SYGVNS. CDR3 coding DNA: TGTGCCACCCAACCGGGACTAGCGGGAAGGACAGATACGCAGTATTTT. It codes for CATQPGLAGRTDTQYF.

The V gene is TRBV5-3, the J gene TRBJ2-7; unclear D gene. TRBV5-3 is known as an ORF, though its function is uncertain. Between the trimmed V and J ends, which lost 2 bases and 0 bases, there was a span of 9 bases. CDR3 length: 14 residues. CDR3 protein: CARSFGPDSYEQYF. The CDR3 DNA reads as TGTGCCAGAAGCTTCGGACCGGACTCCTACGAGCAGTACTTC.

The chain is built from TRBV6-1 and TRBJ2-1, with 7 bases matching TRBD2. From germline, CDR1 is MNHNS and CDR2 SASEGT. CDR3 size: 16 residues. V was clipped by 4 bases and J by 0 bases; unmatched bases: 6. CDR3 coding DNA: TGTGCCAGCAGTGGACGGACTAGGAGCTCCTACAATGAGCAGTTCTTC. Amino acids: CASSGRTRSSYNEQFF.

The rearrangement joins TRBV5-4 to TRBJ2-1; the match to TRBD2 covers 9 bases. CDR3 length: 16 residues. V lost 4 bases, J lost 6 bases, and 11 bases stayed unmatched. Germline-derived CDR1 and CDR2 are SGHNT and YYREEE (reference sequence). The CDR3 DNA follows: TGTGCCAGCAGCACCAGCGGGAGGATAAGTGTCAATGAGCAGTTCTTC. Protein sequence: CASSTSGRISVNEQFF.

The rearrangement joins TRBV4-1 to TRBJ2-2, with D perhaps TRBD1 or TRBD2 (5 bases each). The germline gives CDR1 MGHRA, CDR2 YSYEKL. The CDR3 totals 16 residues. Trimming pared 4 bases from V and 3 bases from J, leaving 15 bases between. CDR3 in DNA: TGCGCCAGCAGCCCCAACTCCGGGGCAGACACCGGGGAGCTGTTTTTT. Encoded protein: CASSPNSGADTGELFF.

This clone was recorded once. Within the sample, other DNA sequences also encode this same CDR3. The V call is TRBV7-9, the J call TRBJ2-5, with TRBD1 as a possible D gene (6 bases). V was clipped by 0 bases and J by 4 bases, with 6 bases between them. CDR3 length: 13 residues. Germline CDR1 is SEHNR and CDR2 is FQNEAQ (reference sequence). The CDR3 bases are TGTGCCAGCAGCTTAGCAGGGGGAGAGACCCAGTACTTC. This codes for CASSLAGGETQYF.

The chain has TRBV28 and TRBJ2-7; 10 nucleotides agree with TRBD1. CDR1 and CDR2 from the germline V gene are MDHEN and SYDVKM. V gave up 4 bases and J gave up 2 bases; unmatched junction bases: 8. CDR3 size: 16 residues. The CDR3 sequence is CASSSMGQGTAYEQYF. The CDR3 DNA sequence: TGTGCCAGCAGTTCTATGGGACAGGGGACCGCCTACGAGCAGTACTTC.

CDR3 nucleotides: TGTGCCAGCAGTTTACAGCAGGGAGAAGTTGGGACGCAGTATTTT. It is translated as CASSLQQGEVGTQYF. The chain carries TRBV28 and TRBJ2-3, with D tentatively TRBD1 or TRBD2 (5 bases each). The CDR3 runs to 15 residues. Trimming took off 2 bases at V and 9 bases at J, with 18 bases between the two ends. Germline V gene sequence: CDR1 MDHEN, CDR2 SYDVKM. The variable domain in full, completed from reference TRBV28 and TRBJ2-3, reads DVKVTQSSRYLVKRTGEKVFLECVQDMDHENMFWYRQDPGLGLRLIYFSYDVKMKEKGDIPEGYSVSREKKERFSLILESASTNQTSMYLCASSLQQGEVGTQYFGPGTRLTVL.

The chain uses TRBV11-2 and TRBJ1-2; D is uncertain. V was cut by 5 bases and J by 8 bases, with 9 bases left in between. The germline V gene encodes CDR1 SGHAT and CDR2 FQNNGV. The CDR3 is 11 residues long. The CDR3 nucleotides read TGTGCCAGCAGCCCAGGTCGCGGCTACACCTTC. Protein product: CASSPGRGYTF.

The J gene is TRBJ1-3, the V gene TRBV5-1; D gene unclear. Trimming took off 4 bases at V and 0 bases at J, with 11 bases between the two ends. CDR1 is SGHRS and CDR2 is YFSETQ in the germline V gene. The CDR3 sequence is 15 residues long. The CDR3 DNA sequence: TGCGCCAGCAGCCAGGAACCCGCCTCTGGAAACACCATATATTTT. It translates to CASSQEPASGNTIYF. Full variable domain (outside the CDR3, taken from reference TRBV5-1 and TRBJ1-3): KAGVTQTPRYLIKTRGQQVTLSCSPISGHRSVSWYQQTPGQGLQFLFEYFSETQRNKGNFPGRFSGRQFSNSRSEMNVSTLELGDSALYLCASSQEPASGNTIYFGEGSWLTVV.

This clone was counted once. The gene calls are TRBV4-1 and TRBJ2-7; weak D call: TRBD2 (5 bases). Trimming cost V 4 bases and J 3 bases, with 10 bases left between them. The CDR3 consists of 13 residues. Germline lookup yields CDR1 MGHRA and CDR2 YSYEKL. The CDR3 region is CASSRDGIYEQYF. The DNA for the CDR3 is TGCGCCAGCAGCCGCGACGGGATCTACGAGCAGTACTTC.

The chain employs TRBV6-1 and TRBJ1-1; no reliable D call. Germline-derived CDR1 and CDR2 are MNHNS and SASEGT. Trimming cost V 3 bases and J 7 bases, with 12 bases left between them. CDR3 size: 13 residues. CDR3 DNA sequence: TGTGCCAGCAGTGAGCGGCCAGATTATGAAGCTTTCTTT. This translates into CASSERPDYEAFF.

The V call is TRBV5-1, the J call TRBJ2-1; 8 positions match TRBD2. The J segment lost 5 bases and the V segment lost 4 bases, leaving 8 bases of the junction unmatched. The germline CDR1 and CDR2 sequences are SGHRS and YFSETQ. This CDR3 spans 15 amino acids. The CDR3 protein is CASSPALREDNEQFF. As DNA, the CDR3 is TGCGCCAGCAGCCCCGCTCTGCGGGAGGACAATGAGCAGTTCTTC. The variable domain in full, with the rest retrieved from reference TRBV5-1 and TRBJ2-1, is KAGVTQTPRYLIKTRGQQVTLSCSPISGHRSVSWYQQTPGQGLQFLFEYFSETQRNKGNFPGRFSGRQFSNSRSEMNVSTLELGDSALYLCASSPALREDNEQFFGPGTRLTVL.

V and J are TRBV28 and TRBJ1-2; D is uncertain. Germline V gives CDR1 MDHEN, CDR2 SYDVKM. V lost 3 bases, J lost 0 bases, and 5 bases lay in between. The CDR3 sequence is 13 residues long. Written as DNA, the CDR3 is TGTGCCAGCAGTTTTACAGCTAACTATGGCTACACCTTC. The encoded protein is CASSFTANYGYTF.

The gene calls are TRBV2 and TRBJ2-2; D remains unclear. Germline values: CDR1 SNHLY, CDR2 FYNNEI. The germline V and J ends were trimmed by 6 bases and 0 bases, with 11 bases remaining between them. The CDR3 contains 15 residues. The CDR3 reads CASRTDVTNTGELFF. In DNA form, the CDR3 reads TGTGCCAGCAGGACGGACGTAACGAACACCGGGGAGCTGTTTTTT.

This clone was detected once. CDR3: CASSPRESGTVLGEQYF. CDR3 coding DNA: TGTGCCAGCTCACCACGTGAAAGCGGGACAGTGTTGGGTGAGCAGTACTTC. This rearrangement joins TRBV18 to TRBJ2-7; D tentatively reads TRBD1 or TRBD2 (7 bases each). The CDR3 spans 17 residues. Germline V gene data show CDR1 as KGHSH and CDR2 as LQKENI. V lost 1 base to trimming and J lost 7 bases, with 23 bases between them.

V usage is TRBV6-1 and J usage is TRBJ2-7; D might be TRBD1 or TRBD2, each matching 7 bases. The V and J ends lost 6 bases and 2 bases respectively, with 14 bases between them. Germline V gene lookup returns CDR1 MNHNS and CDR2 SASEGT. This CDR3 comprises 14 residues. The CDR3 is CASRLAGGAYEQYF. The CDR3 nucleotides read TGTGCCAGCAGATTGGCAGGGGGGGCCTACGAGCAGTACTTC.

The chain is built from TRBV7-9 and TRBJ2-7, with D possibly being TRBD1 or TRBD2 (5 bases each). Germline V gene sequence: CDR1 SEHNR, CDR2 FQNEAQ (reference sequence). Trimming removed 3 bases at V and 2 bases at J, with 14 bases between. The length of the CDR3 is 15 residues. The CDR3 here is CASSLRRGQTYEQYF. The CDR3 DNA sequence: TGTGCCAGCAGCTTGAGACGGGGCCAGACCTACGAGCAGTACTTC.

The chain links TRBV28 to TRBJ2-6; either TRBD1 or TRBD2 may fit D (5 bases each). The CDR3 runs 16 residues. V lost 4 bases to trimming and J lost 4 bases, with 14 bases between them. The germline gives CDR1 MDHEN, CDR2 SYDVKM. The CDR3 nucleotides are TGTGCCAGCAGTTATATTTGGGGGTCAGGGGCCAACGTCCTGACTTTC. This translates into CASSYIWGSGANVLTF.

V gene TRBV19 combines with J gene TRBJ1-2; 7 bases are a match to TRBD1. Germline V CDR1 and CDR2: LNHDA, SQIVND (reference sequence). The CDR3 covers 13 residues. The junction had 10 bases not matched to a gene; V was cut back by 7 bases and J by 8 bases. CDR3 in DNA: TGTGCCAGTACCAGGGAGGGGGCGCGGGGCTACACCTTC. Amino acid sequence: CASTREGARGYTF.

The chain employs TRBV7-8 and TRBJ1-5; no reliable D call. V lost 0 bases and J 8 bases, leaving 8 bases between the germline ends. This CDR3 has 13 amino acids. Germline loops: CDR1 SGHVS, CDR2 FQNEAQ. In DNA, the CDR3 is TGTGCCAGCAGCTTAGCGCTCGGGGAGCCCCAGCATTTT. Its translation is CASSLALGEPQHF.